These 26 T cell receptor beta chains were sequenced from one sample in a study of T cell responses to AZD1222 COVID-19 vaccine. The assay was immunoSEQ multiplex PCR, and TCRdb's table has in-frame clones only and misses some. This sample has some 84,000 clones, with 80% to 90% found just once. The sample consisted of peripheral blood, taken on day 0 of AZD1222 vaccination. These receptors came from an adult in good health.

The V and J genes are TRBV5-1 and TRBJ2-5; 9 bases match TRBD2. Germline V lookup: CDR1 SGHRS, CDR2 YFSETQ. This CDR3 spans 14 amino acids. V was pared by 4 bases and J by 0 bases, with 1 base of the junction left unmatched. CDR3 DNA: TGCGCCAGCAGCCCTAGCGGGAACCAAGAGACCCAGTACTTC. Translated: CASSPSGNQETQYF.

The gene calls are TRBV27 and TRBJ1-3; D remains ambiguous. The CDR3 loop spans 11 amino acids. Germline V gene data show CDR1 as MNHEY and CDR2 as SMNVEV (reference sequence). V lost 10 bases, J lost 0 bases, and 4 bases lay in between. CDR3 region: CATYSGNTIYF. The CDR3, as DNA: TGTGCCACCTACTCTGGAAACACCATATATTTT.

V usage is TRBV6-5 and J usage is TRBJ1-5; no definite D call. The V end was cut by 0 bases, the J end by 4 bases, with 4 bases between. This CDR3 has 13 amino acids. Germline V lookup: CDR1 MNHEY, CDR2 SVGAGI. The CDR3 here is CASSYSANQPQHF. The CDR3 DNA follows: TGTGCCAGCAGTTACTCTGCTAATCAGCCCCAGCATTTT.

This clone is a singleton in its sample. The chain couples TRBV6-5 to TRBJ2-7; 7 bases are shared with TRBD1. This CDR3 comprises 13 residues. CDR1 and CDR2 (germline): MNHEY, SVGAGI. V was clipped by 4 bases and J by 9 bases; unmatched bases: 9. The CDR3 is CASSSTGSWGQYF. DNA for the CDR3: TGTGCCAGCAGTTCGACAGGGTCTTGGGGGCAGTACTTC.

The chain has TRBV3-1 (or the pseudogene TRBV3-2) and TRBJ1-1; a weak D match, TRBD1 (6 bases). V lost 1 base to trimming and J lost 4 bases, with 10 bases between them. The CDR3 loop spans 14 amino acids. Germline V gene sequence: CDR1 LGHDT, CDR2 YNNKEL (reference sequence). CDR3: CASSQAQGCTEAFF. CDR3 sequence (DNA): TGTGCCAGCAGCCAAGCACAGGGATGCACTGAAGCTTTCTTT.

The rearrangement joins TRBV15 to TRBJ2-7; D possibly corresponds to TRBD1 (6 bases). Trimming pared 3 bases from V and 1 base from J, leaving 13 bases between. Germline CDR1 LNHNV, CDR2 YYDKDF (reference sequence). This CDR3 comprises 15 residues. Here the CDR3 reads CATSRALGGSYEQYF. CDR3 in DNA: TGTGCCACCAGCAGGGCCCTAGGGGGTTCCTACGAGCAGTACTTC. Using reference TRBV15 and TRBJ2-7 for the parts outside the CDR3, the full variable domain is DAMVIQNPRYQVTQFGKPVTLSCSQTLNHNVMYWYQQKSSQAPKLLFHYYDKDFNNEADTPDNFQSRRPNTSFCFLDIRSPGLGDTAMYLCATSRALGGSYEQYFGPGTRLTVT.

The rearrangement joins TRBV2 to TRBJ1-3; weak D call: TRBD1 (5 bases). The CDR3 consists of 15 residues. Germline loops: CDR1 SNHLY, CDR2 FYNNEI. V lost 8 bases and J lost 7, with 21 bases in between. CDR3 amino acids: CASRGEVLRGNTIYF. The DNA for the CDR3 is TGTGCCAGCCGAGGGGAAGTTCTCCGCGGGAACACCATATATTTT.

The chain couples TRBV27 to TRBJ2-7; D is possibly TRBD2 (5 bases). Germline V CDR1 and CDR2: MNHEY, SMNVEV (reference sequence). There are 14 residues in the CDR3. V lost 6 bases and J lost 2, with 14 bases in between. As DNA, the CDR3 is TGTGCCAGCAGGCTGGACCGGGGAACCTACGAGCAGTACTTC. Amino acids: CASRLDRGTYEQYF.

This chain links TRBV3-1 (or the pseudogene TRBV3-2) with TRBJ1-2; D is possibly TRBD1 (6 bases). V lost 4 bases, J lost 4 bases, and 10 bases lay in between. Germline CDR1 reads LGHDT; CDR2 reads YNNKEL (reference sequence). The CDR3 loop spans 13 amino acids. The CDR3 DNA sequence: TGTGCCAGCAGCCGGCGGGGGGCCTATGGCTACACCTTC. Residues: CASSRRGAYGYTF.

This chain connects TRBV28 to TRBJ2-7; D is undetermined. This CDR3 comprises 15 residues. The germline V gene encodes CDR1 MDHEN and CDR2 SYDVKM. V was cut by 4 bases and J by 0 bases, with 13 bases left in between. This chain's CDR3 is CASSSALGFSYEQYF. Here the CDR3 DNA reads TGTGCCAGCAGTTCCGCTCTAGGCTTCTCCTACGAGCAGTACTTC.

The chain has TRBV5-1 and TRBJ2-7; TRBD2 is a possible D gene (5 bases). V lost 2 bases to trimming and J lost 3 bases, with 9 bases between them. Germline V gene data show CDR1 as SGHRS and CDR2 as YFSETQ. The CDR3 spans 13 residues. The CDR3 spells CASSLNGNYEQYF. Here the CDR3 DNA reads TGCGCCAGCAGCTTAAACGGGAACTACGAGCAGTACTTC.

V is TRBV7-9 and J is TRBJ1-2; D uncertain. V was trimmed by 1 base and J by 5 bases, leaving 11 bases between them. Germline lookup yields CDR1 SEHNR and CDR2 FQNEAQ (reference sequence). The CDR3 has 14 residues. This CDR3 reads CASSLVAGPYGYTF. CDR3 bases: TGTGCCAGCAGCTTAGTGGCGGGCCCGTATGGCTACACCTTC.

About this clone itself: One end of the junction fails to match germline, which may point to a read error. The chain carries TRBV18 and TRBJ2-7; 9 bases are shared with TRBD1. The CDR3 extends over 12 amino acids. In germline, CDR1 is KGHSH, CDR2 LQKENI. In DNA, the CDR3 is TGTACCAGCTCTCGGACAGGGGACGAGCAGTACTTC. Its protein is CTSSRTGDEQYF.

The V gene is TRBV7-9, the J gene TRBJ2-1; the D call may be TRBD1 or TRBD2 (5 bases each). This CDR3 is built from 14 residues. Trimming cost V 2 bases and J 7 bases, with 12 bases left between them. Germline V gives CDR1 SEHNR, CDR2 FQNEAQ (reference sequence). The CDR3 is CASSLWGSWNEQFF. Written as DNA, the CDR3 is TGTGCCAGCAGCTTATGGGGGAGTTGGAATGAGCAGTTCTTC.

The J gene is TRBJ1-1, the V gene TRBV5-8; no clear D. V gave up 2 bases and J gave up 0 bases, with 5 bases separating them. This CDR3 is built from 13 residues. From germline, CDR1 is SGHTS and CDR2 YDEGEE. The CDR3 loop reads CASSFRLNTEAFF. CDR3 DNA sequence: TGTGCCAGCAGCTTCCGTCTGAACACTGAAGCTTTCTTT.

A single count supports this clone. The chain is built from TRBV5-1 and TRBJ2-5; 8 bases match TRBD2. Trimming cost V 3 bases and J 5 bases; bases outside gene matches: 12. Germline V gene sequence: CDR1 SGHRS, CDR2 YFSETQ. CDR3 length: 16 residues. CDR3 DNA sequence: TGCGCCAGCAGCTCCGGGGGGGGGAGTCCTTGGGAGACCCAGTACTTC. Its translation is CASSSGGGSPWETQYF.

This CDR3 is CASSQDPSGRGYEQYF. The DNA of the CDR3 is TGTGCCAGCAGCCAAGATCCTAGCGGGAGAGGCTACGAGCAGTACTTC. The J gene is TRBJ2-7, the V gene TRBV4-2; 10 nucleotides agree with TRBD2. CDR1 and CDR2 (germline): LGHNA, YNFKEQ. With 0 bases clipped from V and 3 bases from J, the junction kept 5 bases outside the gene matches. CDR3 size: 16 residues.

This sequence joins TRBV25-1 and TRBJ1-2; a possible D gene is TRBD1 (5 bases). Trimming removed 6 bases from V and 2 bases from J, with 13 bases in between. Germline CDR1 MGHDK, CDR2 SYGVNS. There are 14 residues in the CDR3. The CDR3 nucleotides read TGTGCCAGCAGGCCCTCCGGGGCCAACTATGGCTACACCTTC. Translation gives CASRPSGANYGYTF.

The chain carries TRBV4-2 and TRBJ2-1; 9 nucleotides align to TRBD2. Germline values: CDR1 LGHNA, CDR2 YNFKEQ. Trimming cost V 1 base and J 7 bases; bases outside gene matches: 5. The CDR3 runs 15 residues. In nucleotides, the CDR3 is TGTGCCAGCAGCCAAGGGATAGCGGGAGAGAATGAGCAGTTCTTC. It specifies CASSQGIAGENEQFF.

This CDR3 reads CASSEYAGRKGQETQYF. CDR3 coding DNA: TGTGCCAGCAGTGAATATGCCGGGAGAAAGGGCCAAGAGACCCAGTACTTC. The V gene is TRBV25-1, the J gene TRBJ2-5; D is possibly TRBD2 (6 bases). Germline V CDR1 and CDR2: MGHDK, SYGVNS. The CDR3 extends over 17 amino acids. Trimming left V 0 bases short and J 1 base short, with 15 bases between.

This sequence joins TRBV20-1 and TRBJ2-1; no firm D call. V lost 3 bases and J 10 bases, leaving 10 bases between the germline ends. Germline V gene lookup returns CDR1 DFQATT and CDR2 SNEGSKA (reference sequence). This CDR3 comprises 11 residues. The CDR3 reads CSAREDTEQFF. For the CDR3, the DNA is TGCAGTGCTAGGGAAGATACCGAGCAGTTCTTC.

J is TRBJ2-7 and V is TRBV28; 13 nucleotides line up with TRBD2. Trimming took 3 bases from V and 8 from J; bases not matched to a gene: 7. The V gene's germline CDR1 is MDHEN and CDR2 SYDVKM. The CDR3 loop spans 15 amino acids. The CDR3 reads CASSLGTSGIKKQYF. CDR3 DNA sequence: TGTGCCAGCAGTTTGGGGACTAGCGGGATAAAAAAGCAGTACTTC. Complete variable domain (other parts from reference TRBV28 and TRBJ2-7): DVKVTQSSRYLVKRTGEKVFLECVQDMDHENMFWYRQDPGLGLRLIYFSYDVKMKEKGDIPEGYSVSREKKERFSLILESASTNQTSMYLCASSLGTSGIKKQYFGPGTRLTVT.

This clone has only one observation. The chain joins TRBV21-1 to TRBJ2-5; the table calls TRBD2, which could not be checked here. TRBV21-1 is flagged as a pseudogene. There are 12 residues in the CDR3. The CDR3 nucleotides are TGTGCCAGCAGCAAGAGTCCAGAGACCCAGTACTTC. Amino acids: CASSKSPETQYF.

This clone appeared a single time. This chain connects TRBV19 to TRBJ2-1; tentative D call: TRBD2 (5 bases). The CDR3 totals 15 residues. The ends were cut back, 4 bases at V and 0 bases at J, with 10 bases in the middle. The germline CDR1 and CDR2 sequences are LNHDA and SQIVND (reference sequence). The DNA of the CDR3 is TGTGCCAGTAGTACCGGGAAGAGCTCCTACAATGAGCAGTTCTTC. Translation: CASSTGKSSYNEQFF.

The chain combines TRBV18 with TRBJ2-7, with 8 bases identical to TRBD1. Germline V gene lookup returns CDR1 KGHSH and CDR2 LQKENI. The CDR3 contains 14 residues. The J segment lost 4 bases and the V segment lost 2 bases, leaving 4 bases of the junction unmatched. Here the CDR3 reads CASSPKTGGYEQYF. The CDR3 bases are TGTGCCAGCTCACCAAAAACAGGGGGGTACGAGCAGTACTTC.

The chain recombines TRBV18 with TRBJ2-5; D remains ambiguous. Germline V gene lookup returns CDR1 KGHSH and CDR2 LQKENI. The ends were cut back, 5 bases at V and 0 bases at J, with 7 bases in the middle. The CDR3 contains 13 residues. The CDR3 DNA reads TGTGCCAGCTCATCCCCTGACCAAGAGACCCAGTACTTC. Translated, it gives CASSSPDQETQYF.